This T cell receptor beta chain was recovered during a study of T cell repertoires in ileal Crohn's disease (dated by TCRdb to about 2019). Study-level background: The median duration of disease was approximately eight years, and at the time of surgery less than 40% of patients were active smokers. The study sequenced roughly 170 mucosal samples from some 55 patients, taken at several locations on the surgical specimen and at postoperative endoscopy. Running in parallel with the study was a multicentre cohort set up to find predictors of early endoscopic recurrence following ileocolonic resection. Roughly half of the patients were given postoperative therapy, with about 19 on anti-TNF agents and 10 to 12 on thiopurines. A Rutgeerts score higher than i0 was the definition used for endoscopic postoperative recurrence. Surgery was performed for a complication in all patients, with stricturing disease in approximately 60% and penetrating disease in approximately 40%. The TCR repertoire was analysed in approximately 60 patients with Crohn's disease drawn from a prospective multicentre cohort.

For commercial TCRB immunosequencing, approximately 500 nanograms of biopsy DNA were submitted for each sample. A two-step, amplification bias-controlled multiplex PCR was used by Adaptive Biotechnology to amplify CDR3 regions from genomic DNA. In the first PCR, primers covered every V and J gene segment, and in the second PCR, barcodes and Illumina adapters were added. CDR3 libraries were sequenced using an Illumina instrument. On the authors' methods: The analysis drew on both the pipelines supplied by the vendor and custom analysis of the raw data in R/Bioconductor running R version 3.3.0. Clonality, ranging from 0 to 1, was calculated as the inverse of the normalised Shannon entropy of all productive clones. High-frequency clones were defined as the share of the repertoire occupied by the top 100 clones, with only clones passing a 95% confidence test being retained. Overlap between samples was measured with the Morisita-Horn index, while repertoire diversity was measured with the Simpson index. TCRdb re-hosts the immuneACCESS table, in-frame sequences only. Its copies lack some clones; in the studies checked, an unresolved V gene accounts for under half of them, and the cause for the rest is not known. V and J calls and clone size come straight from that table; D and trimming were deduced from the DNA. Recorded for this sample are 13,000 to 15,000 clones; around 70% of them occurred a single time. Of the sample, over 4.5% falls within the top ten clones.

V is clipped by 6 bases and J by 6 bases, and the sequence between their germline boundaries is 14 bases long. The CDR3 contains 14 residues, cysteine and phenylalanine counted. The CDR3 DNA has 42 bases and is translated from base 1. The germline V gene gives CDR1 as SNHLY and CDR2 as FYNNEI. About this clone: What this receptor recognizes is not known. The input lacks base qualities; no much larger clone sits a single base away. This same CDR3 is encoded by further DNA sequences in the sample.

The investigation overall reported the following: Higher high-frequency clone percentages at surgery were associated with endoscopic recurrence; all patients with clonality above 26.8% (18/57) had recurrence. Only a subgroup of patients, of unstated size, had their mucosal CD4 and CD8 T cells sorted and sequenced. More high-frequency clones were carried by sorted CD8 T cells than by CD4 T cells, suggesting that mucosal expansions were mainly CD8. A significantly higher proportion of clonal expansions was observed in active smokers at surgery than in non-smokers (roughly 24% vs 19%, p=0.02).

To be eligible, patients had to be adults with ileal or ileocolonic Crohn's disease and an indication for ileocolonic resection. Whole ileal mucosal biopsies were stored frozen at -80°C before DNA extraction. Genomic DNA was extracted from frozen whole biopsies with a TRizol-based method and quantified on a NanoDrop 2000 spectrophotometer. The TCR sequence derives from an adult with Crohn's disease. Material: ileal tissue. The sequence is built from TRBV2 and TRBJ2-2; the D segment cannot be called with confidence. The CDR3 region: CASSFQTSAGELFF. The bases read TGTGCCAGCAGCTTCCAGACCAGCGCCGGGGAGCTGTTTTTT.